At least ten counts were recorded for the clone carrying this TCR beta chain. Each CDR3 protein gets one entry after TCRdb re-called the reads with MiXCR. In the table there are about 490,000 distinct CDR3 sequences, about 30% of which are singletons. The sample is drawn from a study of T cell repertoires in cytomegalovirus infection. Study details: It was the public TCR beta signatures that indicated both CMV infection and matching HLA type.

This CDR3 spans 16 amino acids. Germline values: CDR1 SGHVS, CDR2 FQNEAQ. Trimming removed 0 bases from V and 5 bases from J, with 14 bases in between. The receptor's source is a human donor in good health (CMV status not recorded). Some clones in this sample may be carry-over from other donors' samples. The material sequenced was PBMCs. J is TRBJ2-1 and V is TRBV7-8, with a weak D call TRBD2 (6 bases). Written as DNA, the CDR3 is TGTGCCAGCAGCTTAGCTTTGGCTGGAGGGAACAATGAGCAGTTCTTC. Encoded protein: CASSLALAGGNNEQFF. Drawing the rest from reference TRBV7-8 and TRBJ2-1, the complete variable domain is GAGVSQSPRYKVAKRGQDVALRCDPISGHVSLFWYQQALGQGPEFLTYFQNEAQLDKSGLPSDRFFAERPEGSVSTLKIQRTQQEDSAVYLCASSLALAGGNNEQFFGPGTRLTVL.